Below, 21 T cell receptor beta chains from the same sample are listed, as sequenced in a study of post-analysis software for immune sequencing data (dated by TCRdb to 2015 to 2017). Results and caveats for the whole study, not just this receptor: Significantly higher frequencies in patients than in controls were found for several TRBV segments, including TRBV5-6, TRBV5-1 and TRBV20-1.

These receptors have no known antigen. Library preparation used PCR. Instrument used: Illumina HiSeq 2500. To reduce PCR and sequencing biases, unique molecular identifiers were incorporated into the TCR beta cDNA libraries. TCRdb trimmed public reads at Q25 via fastp, called clones via MiXCR and kept in-frame beta chains. Each CDR3 protein gets just one entry, which takes the most common genes and DNA from the rows behind it. The sample table contains approximately 690,000 distinct CDR3 sequences; only one count was recorded for more than 50% of them. Approximately 10% of the sample belongs to the ten largest clones. Sequenced sample: blood. The source of these receptors is a girl aged 2-9 years with multiple sclerosis.

A few counts support this clonotype. The chain carries TRBV10-3 and TRBJ2-5; TRBD1 matches 7 bases. V dropped 10 bases and J dropped 1; count of bases not matched to a gene: 3. The CDR3 covers 12 residues. Germline values: CDR1 ENHRY, CDR2 SYGVKD. The CDR3 region has the DNA TGTGCCAGTTGGGACAGCCAAGAGACCCAGTACTTC. It codes for CASWDSQETQYF.

This chain links TRBV15 with TRBJ1-5, with no clear D. The CDR3 totals 12 residues. Trimming cost V 3 bases and J 10 bases, with 10 bases left between them. Looked up from germline, CDR1 is LNHNV and CDR2 is YYDKDF (reference sequence). DNA of the CDR3: TGTGCCACCAGCAGGGCTAGGGATCCCCAGCATTTT. As protein: CATSRARDPQHF.

This chain uses TRBV29-1 with TRBJ1-2; D gene unclear. CDR1 and CDR2 (germline): SQVTM, ANQGSEA. V lost 0 bases, J lost 8 bases, and 7 bases lay in between. This CDR3 region has 11 residues. This chain's CDR3 is CSVEDRAGYTF. The CDR3, as DNA: TGCAGCGTTGAAGATCGGGCGGGCTACACCTTC.

The V and J genes are TRBV5-1 and TRBJ2-1, with 7 bases that match TRBD2. The CDR3 contains 14 residues. Germline CDR1 is SGHRS and CDR2 is YFSETQ. With 1 base clipped from V and 5 bases from J, the junction kept 3 bases outside the gene matches. The CDR3 DNA is TGCGCCAGCAGCTTGTGGGGGGGGAACAATGAGCAGTTCTTC. It specifies CASSLWGGNNEQFF.

The V gene is TRBV2, the J gene TRBJ2-1; D is perhaps TRBD2 (6 bases). This CDR3 contains 16 residues. Germline V CDR1 and CDR2: SNHLY, FYNNEI. Trimming left V 3 bases short and J 0 bases short, with 12 bases between. The CDR3 DNA reads TGTGCCAGCAGTGAGGGGACTCTGAGCTCCTACAATGAGCAGTTCTTC. Amino acid sequence: CASSEGTLSSYNEQFF.

The sample holds a few counts of this clonotype. The V and J genes are TRBV11-2 and TRBJ2-1, with no clear D. V was cut by 5 bases and J by 6 bases, with 14 bases left in between. The CDR3 sequence is 14 residues long. Germline values: CDR1 SGHAT, CDR2 FQNNGV. CDR3 sequence (DNA): TGTGCCAGCAGCCTCCAATATAGTCCCAATGAGCAGTTCTTC. It translates to CASSLQYSPNEQFF.

Notes on this clonotype: Germline is not matched at one junction end, which may reflect a read error. The chain has TRBV7-2 and TRBJ2-5; TRBD2 is a possible D gene (5 bases). Germline CDR1 reads SGHTA; CDR2 reads FQGNSA. There are 14 residues in the CDR3. The CDR3, as DNA: TGTGCCAGCAGCTTAGACGGGGTTCCAGAGACCCACTACTTC. It encodes CASSLDGVPETHYF.

CDR3 residues: CSAKDGQGETQYF. The CDR3 bases are TGCAGTGCTAAGGACGGACAGGGGGAGACCCAGTACTTC. This chain joins TRBV20-1 and TRBJ2-5; TRBD1 matches at 9 bases. Germline V gene data show CDR1 as DFQATT and CDR2 as SNEGSKA (reference sequence). The V segment lost 4 bases and the J segment 5 bases; nucleotides outside the gene matches: 5. The CDR3 extends over 13 amino acids.

This clonotype showed up just a few times. V and J are TRBV12-3 or TRBV12-4 and TRBJ2-5, with D perhaps TRBD1 (6 bases). Trimming took 3 bases from V and 5 from J, leaving 19 bases between them. The CDR3 spans 16 residues. CDR3 in DNA: TGTGCCAGCAGTTTGGGGGCGCGGGTAGAGGGGGAGACCCAGTACTTC. This gives the protein CASSLGARVEGETQYF.

This clonotype was picked up one time. CDR3 region: CASNPGIIATDTQYF. The CDR3 DNA follows: TGTGCCAGCAACCCTGGAATCATAGCCACAGATACGCAGTATTTT. The genes are TRBV11-2 and TRBJ2-3, with D unresolved. V was clipped by 7 bases and J by 2 bases, with 16 bases between them. Germline V gene data show CDR1 as SGHAT and CDR2 as FQNNGV. The CDR3 is made up of 15 amino acids.

The rearrangement links TRBV20-1 to TRBJ1-2; D is ambiguous. From germline, CDR1 is DFQATT and CDR2 SNEGSKA (reference sequence). The CDR3 contains 12 residues. The V end was cut by 6 bases, the J end by 4 bases, with 12 bases between. The CDR3 region is CSALERVYGYTF. The CDR3 nucleotides are TGCAGTGCCTTAGAGCGGGTCTATGGCTACACCTTC.

This chain joins TRBV5-6 and TRBJ2-1; the D call may be TRBD1 or TRBD2 (7 bases each). The CDR3 totals 16 residues. Germline CDR1 reads SGHDT; CDR2 reads YYEEEE. V lost 4 bases and J 9 bases, leaving 23 bases between the germline ends. The CDR3 DNA reads TGTGCCAGCAGCCCCGGAATCAGGGGGGGTCGTAGTGAGCAGTTCTTC. Translated: CASSPGIRGGRSEQFF.

The chain is built from TRBV7-2 and TRBJ2-1; D gene uncertain. CDR1 and CDR2 from the germline V gene are SGHTA and FQGNSA. There are 14 residues in the CDR3. The germline V and J ends were trimmed by 3 bases and 0 bases, with 6 bases remaining between them. The CDR3 bases are TGTGCCAGCAGCTTTTGGAACTCCTACAATGAGCAGTTCTTC. Translation gives CASSFWNSYNEQFF.

In nucleotides, the CDR3 is TGTGCCAGCAGCCAAGAGGGTAGTCGAGCGAAAGTTAATACGCAGTATTTT. Translation: CASSQEGSRAKVNTQYF. The chain is built from TRBV4-2 and TRBJ2-3; D is unclear. Germline lookup yields CDR1 LGHNA and CDR2 YNFKEQ. The germline V and J ends were trimmed by 0 bases and 7 bases, with 20 bases remaining between them. The CDR3 sequence is 17 residues long.

The chain recombines TRBV21-1 with TRBJ2-7; the table's D call, TRBD1, was not checked against the DNA. TRBV21-1 is deemed a pseudogene. This CDR3 comprises 13 residues. The CDR3 reads CASSKGDRYEQYF. CDR3 nucleotides: TGTGCCAGCAGCAAAGGGGACCGCTACGAGCAGTACTTC.

V and J are TRBV7-2 and TRBJ2-3; TRBD1 matches 7 bases. Germline-derived CDR1 and CDR2 are SGHTA and FQGNSA. With 2 bases clipped from V and 4 bases from J, the junction kept 6 bases outside the gene matches. The CDR3 consists of 15 residues. In nucleotides, the CDR3 is TGTGCCAGCAGCTTATTAGGGGGCCTATCAGATACGCAGTATTTT. Its translation is CASSLLGGLSDTQYF.

The chain has TRBV4-3 and TRBJ1-6, with a possible D match to TRBD1 (5 bases). The CDR3 has 14 amino acids. Germline V gene sequence: CDR1 LGHNA, CDR2 YSLEER. Trimming removed 4 bases at V and 10 bases at J, with 14 bases between. CDR3 DNA sequence: TGCGCCAGCAGCCTCGGGGCAGGGAGGTCACCCCTCCACTTT. Amino acids: CASSLGAGRSPLHF.

The chain uses TRBV28 and TRBJ2-7; 13 bases align to TRBD2. The germline V gene has CDR1 MDHEN and CDR2 SYDVKM. CDR3 length: 15 amino acids. Trimming at V came to 1 base and at J to 8 bases, leaving 5 bases not matched to a gene. The CDR3 here is CASSLLGTSGIQQYF. The CDR3 DNA is TGTGCCAGCAGTTTATTGGGGACTAGCGGGATCCAGCAGTACTTC. Using reference TRBV28 and TRBJ2-7 for the parts outside the CDR3, the full variable domain is DVKVTQSSRYLVKRTGEKVFLECVQDMDHENMFWYRQDPGLGLRLIYFSYDVKMKEKGDIPEGYSVSREKKERFSLILESASTNQTSMYLCASSLLGTSGIQQYFGPGTRLTVT.

This chain uses TRBV12-3 or TRBV12-4 with TRBJ2-7; TRBD1 or TRBD2 may be the D gene (5 bases each). This CDR3 spans 14 amino acids. V lost 7 bases and J lost 2, with 15 bases in between. The CDR3 region is CASTRDDSPYEQYF. CDR3 bases: TGTGCCAGCACCAGGGACGACAGTCCCTACGAGCAGTACTTC.

CDR3 bases: TGCGCCAGCAGCCAGACAACAACGGGTGAGCAGTTCTTC. Its translation is CASSQTTTGEQFF. The chain recombines TRBV4-3 with TRBJ2-1; D is uncertain. CDR1 is LGHNA, CDR2 YSLEER, per germline. The CDR3 has 13 residues. The V end lost 3 bases, the J end lost 9 bases, and 12 bases lay between the germline ends.

The CDR3 reads CASSLLPRDYEQYF. CDR3 DNA: TGTGCCAGCAGCCTCCTGCCTCGAGACTACGAGCAGTACTTC. The J gene is TRBJ2-5, the V gene TRBV3-1, with D hard to call. The J call may be in error: the DNA end matches TRBJ2-7 better. From germline, CDR1 is LGHDT and CDR2 YNNKEL (reference sequence). The CDR3 has 14 residues.